One and the same sample provided the 8 T cell receptor beta chains below, sequenced in a study of neurological immune-mediated disorders. Using its own MiXCR run on the 5' RACE reads, TCRdb lists one record per CDR3 protein. The sample shows about 41,000 distinct CDR3 sequences, more than 12% of them seen only once. The sequenced material came from CD4+ T cells from blood. These receptor sequences come from a woman aged 60-75 years with HTLV-1-associated myelopathy (HAM/TSP).

This clonotype was seen at least ten times. The chain joins TRBV2 to TRBJ1-2, with 8 positions matching TRBD1. Germline V lookup: CDR1 SNHLY, CDR2 FYNNEI. The CDR3 has 15 residues. V dropped 6 bases and J dropped 6; count of bases not matched to a gene: 12. The CDR3 nucleotides are TGTGCCAGCAGACGACAGGGGATCTCCTGGAATGGCTACACCTTC. This gives the protein CASRRQGISWNGYTF. Together with reference TRBV2 and TRBJ1-2, the CDR3 gives the full variable domain: EPEVTQTPSHQVTQMGQEVILRCVPISNHLYFYWYRQILGQKVEFLVSFYNNEISEKSEIFDDQFSVERPDGSNFTLKIRSTKLEDSAMYFCASRRQGISWNGYTFGSGTRLTVV.

This clonotype was seen ten or more times. The chain recombines TRBV6-1 with TRBJ2-5; a possible D gene is TRBD2 (6 bases). Germline lookup yields CDR1 MNHNS and CDR2 SASEGT. Trimming cost V 1 base and J 4 bases, with 13 bases left between them. The CDR3 sequence is 15 residues long. CDR3 nucleotides: TGTGCCAGCAGTGAAGTGGGCGGGGACGCAGAGACCCAGTACTTC. Its translation is CASSEVGGDAETQYF.

This clonotype was seen ten or more times. The rearrangement links TRBV20-1 to TRBJ2-5, with no clear D. This CDR3 is built from 12 residues. V lost 2 bases to trimming and J lost 0 bases, with 4 bases between them. In germline, CDR1 is DFQATT, CDR2 SNEGSKA (reference sequence). CDR3 sequence reads: CSARLHQETQYF. The CDR3 DNA is TGCAGTGCTAGATTACACCAAGAGACCCAGTACTTC.

This clonotype has a count of ten or more. The chain recombines TRBV20-1 with TRBJ2-1; 8 bases are shared with TRBD2. V lost 7 bases, J lost 4 bases, and 3 bases stayed unmatched. The CDR3 spans 12 residues. CDR1 DFQATT and CDR2 SNEGSKA come from the germline V gene (reference sequence). The CDR3 DNA follows: TGCAGTGGGAAGCGGGGGTACAATGAGCAGTTCTTC. Protein sequence: CSGKRGYNEQFF.

The table lists this clonotype with many counts. V gene TRBV6-5 combines with J gene TRBJ1-1; D ambiguous. With 0 bases removed from V and 1 base from J, the gap between germline ends came to 0 bases. This CDR3 comprises 12 residues. The germline V gene has CDR1 MNHEY and CDR2 SVGAGI. The CDR3 is CASSYSNTEAFF. The CDR3 region has the DNA TGTGCCAGCAGTTACTCGAACACTGAAGCTTTCTTT.

This clonotype has a count of ten or more. The chain employs TRBV3-1 and TRBJ1-2, with unresolved D. This CDR3 is 18 amino acids long. Germline CDR1 is LGHDT and CDR2 is YNNKEL (reference sequence). The germline V and J ends were trimmed by 3 bases and 3 bases, with 23 bases remaining between them. The DNA of the CDR3 is TGTGCCAGCAGCCACAGGAGTGGCGGAGGAGAAGGGCACTATGGCTACACCTTC. Its translation is CASSHRSGGGEGHYGYTF. Full variable domain (remainder filled in from reference TRBV3-1 and TRBJ1-2): DTAVSQTPKYLVTQMGNDKSIKCEQNLGHDTMYWYKQDSKKFLKIMFSYNNKELIINETVPNRFSPKSPDKAHLNLHINSLELGDSAVYFCASSHRSGGGEGHYGYTFGSGTRLTVV.

This clonotype was detected ten times or more. Its ends do not fully match the called genes, so a read error is possible. The V call is TRBV7-9, the J call TRBJ2-2; D is uncertain. Germline V gives CDR1 SEHNR, CDR2 FQNEAQ (reference sequence). CDR3 length equals 14 residues. The CDR3 DNA is TGTGCCAGCAGTTTAGATCCGGCCTCCGGGGAGCTGTTTTTT. Encoded protein: CASSLDPASGELFF.

The chain joins TRBV7-9 to TRBJ2-1; D is unclear. V was clipped by 4 bases and J by 4 bases, with 11 bases between them. Germline CDR1 SEHNR, CDR2 FQNEAQ (reference sequence). The CDR3 length is 14 residues. The CDR3 DNA sequence: TGTGCCAGCAGCTCCGAGCGTGATTACAATGAGCAGTTCTTC. Protein: CASSSERDYNEQFF.